What follows are 30 T cell receptor beta chains derived from one specimen sequenced in a study of low-dose radiotherapy and immunotherapy resistance in tumors. Time point of the sample: before trial treatment. cDNA synthesis used a TRAV/TRBV-specific primer set for both chains. PCR amplification of the TCRs was performed with Phusion for 20 PCR cycles, and it relied on a constant-region primer together with a V-primer adapter. TCRdb re-called the reads through MiXCR, storing one row per CDR3 protein. The repertoire includes 85,000 to 95,000 distinct CDR3 sequences, 9.4% of them detected once, and roughly 1% sits in the top ten. Sample: PBMCs, taken before treatment. These TCRs come from a male donor with prostate cancer.

Many counts were recorded for this clonotype. The rearrangement joins TRBV9 to TRBJ2-2, with D perhaps matching TRBD1 (5 bases). The germline CDR1 and CDR2 sequences are SGDLS and YYNGEE. This CDR3 comprises 15 residues. Trimming shortened V by 4 bases and J by 8 bases, and 18 bases separated the two germline ends. The CDR3 DNA is TGTGCCAGCAGCCCAGCTGGGCAGGGTTCTGGGGAGCTGTTTTTT. Protein: CASSPAGQGSGELFF. Complete variable domain (other parts from reference TRBV9 and TRBJ2-2): DSGVTQTPKHLITATGQRVTLRCSPRSGDLSVYWYQQSLDQGLQFLIQYYNGEERAKGNILERFSAQQFPDLHSELNLSSLELGDSALYFCASSPAGQGSGELFFGEGSRLTVL.

This clonotype was counted many times. The V call is TRBV19, the J call TRBJ2-7; 11 bases fit TRBD1. Trimming removed 4 bases from V and 6 bases from J; junction bases left unmatched: 5. The length of the CDR3 is 14 residues. CDR1 and CDR2 (germline): LNHDA, SQIVND (reference sequence). DNA for the CDR3: TGTGCCAGTAGTACGTGGACAGGGGGCCCCGAGCAGTACTTC. Translated, it gives CASSTWTGGPEQYF.

This chain uses TRBV29-1 with TRBJ2-1; D is perhaps TRBD2 (5 bases). This CDR3 region has 12 residues. Germline lookup yields CDR1 SQVTM and CDR2 ANQGSEA. Trimming took off 5 bases at V and 3 bases at J, with 8 bases between the two ends. The CDR3, as DNA: TGCAGCGTTTCGAGGGTCTACAATGAGCAGTTCTTC. This translates into CSVSRVYNEQFF.

This clonotype appeared many times. The chain employs TRBV7-2 and TRBJ2-3, with D maybe TRBD2 (6 bases). The CDR3 has 13 amino acids. CDR1 and CDR2 (germline): SGHTA, FQGNSA. Between the trimmed V and J ends, which lost 4 bases and 1 base, there was a span of 6 bases. The CDR3, as DNA: TGTGCCAGCAGCTGGGAGGGCACAGATACGCAGTATTTT. Protein: CASSWEGTDTQYF.

The chain uses TRBV14 and TRBJ2-5; 12 bases match TRBD2. Trimming took 7 bases from V and 5 from J; bases not matched to a gene: 14. This CDR3 has 17 residues. Germline CDR1 reads SGHDN; CDR2 reads FVKESK. CDR3 sequence reads: CASTTSGRQNGRETQYF. The DNA for the CDR3 is TGTGCCAGCACGACTAGCGGGAGACAGAACGGCAGGGAGACCCAGTACTTC.

The J gene is TRBJ2-7, the V gene TRBV9; TRBD1 is a possible D gene (6 bases). CDR3 size: 14 residues. CDR1 is SGDLS and CDR2 is YYNGEE in the germline V gene. V lost 4 bases and J 5 bases, leaving 16 bases between the germline ends. CDR3: CASSPQQGRNEQYF. The CDR3 region has the DNA TGTGCCAGCAGCCCCCAACAGGGTCGAAACGAGCAGTACTTC.

This clonotype was observed many times. This sequence joins TRBV7-2 and TRBJ2-7; D is ambiguous. CDR3 length: 14 residues. Germline V gene lookup returns CDR1 SGHTA and CDR2 FQGNSA. Trimming cost V 6 bases and J 0 bases, with 12 bases left between them. The CDR3 loop reads CASRVGGSSYEQYF. CDR3 in DNA: TGTGCCAGCAGGGTTGGCGGAAGCTCCTACGAGCAGTACTTC.

This clonotype was seen many times. The chain couples TRBV20-1 to TRBJ2-5, with D unclear. V dropped 3 bases and J dropped 4 bases, with 6 bases sitting between them. Germline loops: CDR1 DFQATT, CDR2 SNEGSKA (reference sequence). The CDR3 covers 11 residues. The CDR3 sequence: CSARVGETQYF. The CDR3, as DNA: TGCAGTGCTAGGGTGGGAGAGACCCAGTACTTC.

This clonotype was seen at least ten times. The J gene is TRBJ2-2, the V gene TRBV11-2; either TRBD1 or TRBD2 may fit D (6 bases each). Germline values: CDR1 SGHAT, CDR2 FQNNGV. The CDR3 is 16 amino acids. The V and J ends lost 0 bases and 6 bases respectively, with 14 bases between them. The CDR3, as DNA: TGTGCCAGCAGCTTAGAGGGGGGCTTATTTGCCGGGGAGCTGTTTTTT. Amino acids: CASSLEGGLFAGELFF. The full variable domain, its missing parts supplied by reference TRBV11-2 and TRBJ2-2, is EAGVAQSPRYKIIEKRQSVAFWCNPISGHATLYWYQQILGQGPKLLIQFQNNGVVDDSQLPKDRFSAERLKGVDSTLKIQPAKLEDSAVYLCASSLEGGLFAGELFFGEGSRLTVL.

With regard to this clonotype: A far more abundant clone sits one base away, making this likely a read error. This chain connects TRBV13 to TRBJ1-1, with D perhaps TRBD1 (5 bases). The germline V gene encodes CDR1 PRHDT and CDR2 FYEKMQ (reference sequence). The CDR3 is made up of 14 amino acids. V was pared by 11 bases and J by 5 bases, with 21 bases between. In DNA, the CDR3 is TGTGCCTCCTACATGTGGGGCGATCATACTGAAGCTTTCTTT. Amino acid sequence: CASYMWGDHTEAFF.

To note about this clonotype: This may come from a read error, since a much larger clone is one base off. The chain uses TRBV4-1 and TRBJ2-1; D not certain. This CDR3 has 14 amino acids. V lost 2 bases to trimming and J lost 6 bases, with 11 bases between them. CDR1 MGHRA and CDR2 YSYEKL come from the germline V gene. This chain's CDR3 is CASSQIPFSNEQFF. CDR3 nucleotide sequence: TGCGCCAGCAGCCAAATTCCGTTTTCCAATGAGCAGTTCTTC.

There are many counts of this clonotype. The chain has TRBV11-2 and TRBJ2-1; TRBD1 agrees at 8 bases. In germline, CDR1 is SGHAT, CDR2 FQNNGV. Germline trimming cut 1 base from V and 7 bases from J; bases unmatched to any gene: 12. CDR3 length: 17 amino acids. CDR3 sequence reads: CASSLGRTGSLRNEQFF. DNA of the CDR3: TGTGCCAGCAGCTTAGGGAGGACAGGGTCCCTTCGGAATGAGCAGTTCTTC. Variable domain in full (rest from reference TRBV11-2 and TRBJ2-1): EAGVAQSPRYKIIEKRQSVAFWCNPISGHATLYWYQQILGQGPKLLIQFQNNGVVDDSQLPKDRFSAERLKGVDSTLKIQPAKLEDSAVYLCASSLGRTGSLRNEQFFGPGTRLTVL.

This clonotype has at least ten counts. The V and J genes are TRBV6-2 or TRBV6-3 and TRBJ2-7; D perhaps matches TRBD2 (6 bases). Per the germline V gene, CDR1 is MNHEY and CDR2 is SVGEGT. The CDR3 runs 15 residues. Trimming took 8 bases from V and 0 from J, leaving 17 bases between them. CDR3 sequence: CASGNFGGSSYEQYF. CDR3 sequence (DNA): TGTGCCAGCGGGAACTTCGGGGGAAGCTCCTACGAGCAGTACTTC.

This clonotype was picked up many times. CDR3 amino acids: CASSRQVLSSYNEQFF. In nucleotides, the CDR3 is TGCGCCAGCAGCCGACAGGTCCTTAGCTCCTACAATGAGCAGTTCTTC. The J gene is TRBJ2-1, the V gene TRBV4-3; TRBD1 might be the D (6 bases). This CDR3 contains 16 residues. The V end lost 4 bases, the J end lost 0 bases, and 13 bases lay between the germline ends. The germline CDR1 and CDR2 sequences are LGHNA and YSLEER.

This clonotype has a count of ten or more. The chain carries TRBV4-2 and TRBJ2-5; D gene uncertain. The germline CDR1 and CDR2 sequences are LGHNA and YNFKEQ. This CDR3 is built from 13 residues. Trimming stripped 3 bases from V and 2 bases from J, with 7 bases between. CDR3 DNA sequence: TGTGCCAGCAGCCAGGGCAATCAAGAGACCCAGTACTTC. It specifies CASSQGNQETQYF.

This clonotype has more than one count but fewer than ten. The chain uses TRBV28 and TRBJ2-7, with D possibly being TRBD1 (5 bases). V was clipped by 2 bases and J by 4 bases, with 12 bases between them. The germline gives CDR1 MDHEN, CDR2 SYDVKM. CDR3 length: 14 residues. The DNA of the CDR3 is TGTGCCAGCAGTTTACCCAGGGATGGGTACGAGCAGTACTTC. It yields the protein CASSLPRDGYEQYF.

V is TRBV29-1 and J is TRBJ1-4, with no clear D. Germline CDR1 and CDR2: SQVTM and ANQGSEA. CDR3 size: 11 residues. Trimming left V 7 bases short and J 2 bases short, with 5 bases between. The DNA for the CDR3 is TGCAGCGCCTTGACTAATGAAAAACTGTTTTTT. Translated: CSALTNEKLFF.

This clonotype was counted many times. Here the CDR3 reads CASSLNRGGMNTEAFF. In nucleotides, the CDR3 is TGTGCCAGCAGTTTAAACAGGGGAGGAATGAACACTGAAGCTTTCTTT. This chain links TRBV27 with TRBJ1-1; 7 bases align to TRBD1. This CDR3 is 16 amino acids long. Unmatched junction bases numbered 6, after V lost 2 bases and J lost 0 bases. Germline V CDR1 and CDR2: MNHEY, SMNVEV (reference sequence).

In its sample, this clonotype was seen many times. The chain combines TRBV7-6 with TRBJ2-7; TRBD2 is a possible D gene (5 bases). V lost 5 bases and J lost 3, with 11 bases in between. Per the germline V gene, CDR1 is SGHVS and CDR2 is FNYEAQ. The CDR3 extends over 13 amino acids. DNA of the CDR3: TGTGCCAGCAGCGGACTTATTGGCTACGAGCAGTACTTC. This gives the protein CASSGLIGYEQYF.

This clonotype has a count of ten or more. V gene TRBV5-1 combines with J gene TRBJ2-1; D is unclear. V lost 4 bases, J lost 9 bases, and 17 bases lay in between. In germline, CDR1 is SGHRS, CDR2 YFSETQ. The CDR3 has 14 residues. CDR3 loop: CASSPVTSAGEQFF. CDR3 in DNA: TGCGCCAGCAGCCCGGTTACCTCAGCAGGTGAGCAGTTCTTC. The whole variable domain, remainder taken from reference TRBV5-1 and TRBJ2-1, is KAGVTQTPRYLIKTRGQQVTLSCSPISGHRSVSWYQQTPGQGLQFLFEYFSETQRNKGNFPGRFSGRQFSNSRSEMNVSTLELGDSALYLCASSPVTSAGEQFFGPGTRLTVL.

This clonotype was found many times. This chain joins TRBV24-1 and TRBJ2-7; 16 positions match TRBD2. CDR1 KGHDR and CDR2 SFDVKD come from the germline V gene. This CDR3 is built from 17 residues. Trimming cost V 3 bases and J 2 bases; bases outside gene matches: 3. CDR3 nucleotide sequence: TGTGCCACCAGTGATCCGGGGACTAGCGGGAGGGCCTACGAGCAGTACTTC. Protein product: CATSDPGTSGRAYEQYF.

This clonotype was seen many times. This rearrangement joins TRBV28 to TRBJ2-2, with a possible D match to TRBD1 (6 bases). V was shortened by 5 bases and J by 1 base, with 14 bases between the two germline ends. Germline V gene lookup returns CDR1 MDHEN and CDR2 SYDVKM. The CDR3 is made up of 16 amino acids. The CDR3, as DNA: TGTGCCAGCAGTCCACCCCCCAGGGGGAACACCGGGGAGCTGTTTTTT. Protein: CASSPPPRGNTGELFF.

Remarks on this clonotype: This likely stems from a read error, as it lies one base from a far larger clone. The chain joins TRBV27 to TRBJ2-5; D gene uncertain. Germline CDR1 is MNHEY and CDR2 is SMNVEV (reference sequence). CDR3 length: 13 amino acids. The CDR3 DNA sequence: TGTGCCAGCAGTTACCCGGGTTCGGAGACCCCGTACTTC. Translating gives CASSYPGSETPYF.

This clonotype appeared many times. The rearrangement joins TRBV7-6 to TRBJ2-6, with a tentative D call TRBD1 (6 bases). Germline V gene sequence: CDR1 SGHVS, CDR2 FNYEAQ. V shed 4 bases and J shed 0 bases, with 10 bases lying between them. This CDR3 is 16 amino acids long. The CDR3 DNA reads TGTGCCAGCAGCTCTCTGACAGGCTCTGGGGCCAACGTCCTGACTTTC. Translated: CASSSLTGSGANVLTF. The full variable domain, completed using reference TRBV7-6 and TRBJ2-6, is GAGVSQSPRYKVTKRGQDVALRCDPISGHVSLYWYRQALGQGPEFLTYFNYEAQQDKSGLPNDRFSAERPEGSISTLTIQRTEQRDSAMYRCASSSLTGSGANVLTFGAGSRLTVL.

The J gene is TRBJ2-2, the V gene TRBV30, with 9 positions matching TRBD2. The CDR3 runs to 17 residues. Trimming cost V 1 base and J 5 bases; bases outside gene matches: 11. Looked up from germline, CDR1 is GTSNPN and CDR2 is SVGIG (reference sequence). This CDR3 reads CAWSEAAGGPGTGELFF. The CDR3 DNA reads TGTGCCTGGAGTGAGGCGGCGGGAGGGCCGGGAACCGGGGAGCTGTTTTTT.

This clonotype was seen at least ten times. The chain has TRBV12-3 or TRBV12-4 and TRBJ2-3; D might be TRBD2 (5 bases). The V end lost 3 bases, the J end lost 0 bases, and 10 bases lay between the germline ends. The CDR3 consists of 15 residues. CDR3 loop: CASSFGSGSTDTQYF. Written as DNA, the CDR3 is TGTGCCAGCAGTTTTGGCAGCGGTAGCACAGATACGCAGTATTTT.

The chain has TRBV5-1 and TRBJ2-5; D may be TRBD2 (5 bases). Trimming removed 2 bases from V and 5 bases from J, with 19 bases in between. CDR1 is SGHRS, CDR2 YFSETQ, per germline. This CDR3 is built from 16 residues. CDR3 DNA: TGCGCCAGCAGCTTAACCGCCACTGGACTCCGCGAGACCCAGTACTTC. Translating it yields CASSLTATGLRETQYF.

This clonotype was observed at least ten times. This chain links TRBV29-1 with TRBJ2-5; possibly TRBD1 for D (7 bases). CDR1 SQVTM and CDR2 ANQGSEA come from the germline V gene. Between the trimmed V and J ends, which lost 7 bases and 4 bases, there was a span of 13 bases. CDR3 length: 12 amino acids. The CDR3 loop is CSAQGGGETQYF. The CDR3, as DNA: TGCAGCGCTCAGGGGGGAGGAGAGACCCAGTACTTC.

This clonotype was observed at least ten times. This sequence joins TRBV10-3 and TRBJ2-3; D remains unclear. The V end was cut by 6 bases, the J end by 3 bases, with 10 bases between. Germline V gene lookup returns CDR1 ENHRY and CDR2 SYGVKD. The CDR3 covers 13 residues. This CDR3 is CAIRDASTDTQYF. The CDR3 DNA sequence: TGTGCCATCAGGGACGCGAGTACAGATACGCAGTATTTT.

Worth noting for this clonotype: This may be a read error, as it is one base from a much larger clone. V is TRBV3-1 and J is TRBJ2-4; D is undetermined. The CDR3 covers 12 residues. Germline lookup yields CDR1 LGHDT and CDR2 YNNKEL (reference sequence). The CDR3 DNA reads as TGTGCCAGCAGCCAAGAAAAAACCATTCAGTACTTC. Encoded protein: CASSQEKTIQYF.